The rows below give T cell receptor beta chains drawn from one sample of a study of T-cell reconstitution after alpha-beta-depleted transplantation in children. TCRdb re-called the PCR reads through MiXCR, storing one row per CDR3 protein. The sample has some 220,000 distinct CDR3 sequences, approximately 10% seen once. The sequences come from PBMCs, collected before TCRalphabeta/CD19-depleted stem cell transplant. These receptors were collected from a child less than two years old with acute myeloid leukemia, due to receive a stem cell transplant. CDR3s include the opening cysteine and the closing phenylalanine or tryptophan. A D gene is named only where the DNA matches it firmly. Some rows have no size entry. The others give once, few or many, or a class for an expanded clone.

V	size	D	J	DNA	CDR3
TRBV12-3/TRBV12-4	many	-	TRBJ2-1	TGTGCCAGCAGTCCCTTGGTCGTCCCCTCTTACAATGAGCAGTTCTTC	CASSPLVVPSYNEQFF
TRBV5-1	many	-	TRBJ1-6	TGCGCCAGCAGCTTGAGGGCGAGCTCCTATAATTCACCCCTCCACTTT	CASSLRASSYNSPLHF
TRBV20-1	few	TRBD2	TRBJ2-3	TGCAGTGCTAGCCTAGCGGGATATACGCAGTATTTT	CSASLAGYTQYF
TRBV6-1	many	-	TRBJ2-3	TGTGCCAGCAGTAATGGGGGCGACACAGATACGCAGTATTTT	CASSNGGDTDTQYF
TRBV12-3/TRBV12-4	many	TRBD2	TRBJ2-1	TGTGCCAGCACCCCCACTAGCGGCGTCTACAATGAGCAGTTCTTC	CASTPTSGVYNEQFF
TRBV6-6	many	-	TRBJ2-2	TGTGCCAGCAGCCATCCCGACGGGGAGCTGTTTTTT	CASSHPDGELFF
TRBV6-1	many	-	TRBJ2-5	TGTGCCAGCAGGAGGGAATCACAGGGTACACAAGAGACCCAGTACTTC	CASRRESQGTQETQYF
TRBV30	few	-	TRBJ2-7	TGTGCCTGGAGGATCACGGGGACCGTCTCCTACGAGCAGTACTTC	CAWRITGTVSYEQYF
TRBV20-1	many	-	TRBJ2-1	TGCAGTGCTAGAGGCCCCGGACTCCACAGCTCCTACAATGAGCAGTTCTTC	CSARGPGLHSSYNEQFF
TRBV5-1	few	TRBD2	TRBJ2-1	TGCGCCAGCAGCTTGACAGCGGGAGGAGGCTATGAGCAGTTCTTC	CASSLTAGGGYEQFF
TRBV5-1	few	-	TRBJ2-1	TGCGCCAGCAGCTCCGTTACGGGCGCCCGGTACAATGAGCAGTTCTTC	CASSSVTGARYNEQFF
TRBV14	many	-	TRBJ2-7	TGTGCCAGCAGCCAAGGGGGTCGGCAGCAGTTC	CASSQGGRQQF
TRBV12-3/TRBV12-4	many	-	TRBJ2-2	TGTGCCAGCAGTTTTTTGTCCGGGGAGCTGTTTTTT	CASSFLSGELFF
TRBV20-1	many	TRBD2	TRBJ2-1	TGCAGTGCTAGAGAGACTAGCGGGAGTCAAGACAATGAGCAGTTCTTC	CSARETSGSQDNEQFF
TRBV6-5	-	-	TRBJ1-2	TGTGCCAGCAGTTACGGGTTTACCGAGGAAGGCTACACCTTC	CASSYGFTEEGYTF
TRBV18	few	-	TRBJ1-5	TGTGCCAGCTCACCCGAAAATAGCAATCAGCCCCAGCATTTT	CASSPENSNQPQHF
TRBV5-8	many	-	TRBJ2-1	TGTGCCAGCAGCTTGTTGGGGGTAGTGCAGTTCTTC	CASSLLGVVQFF
TRBV6-6	many	-	TRBJ1-2	TGTGCCAGCAGTTACACACGGGACACTGGCTACACCTTC	CASSYTRDTGYTF
TRBV5-1	many	-	TRBJ2-3	TGCGCCAGCAGCTTCAGACAGGTGAGAGATACGCAGTATTTT	CASSFRQVRDTQYF
TRBV6-6	many	-	TRBJ2-2	TGTGCCAGCAGTGGGGCTGACACCGGGGAGCTGTTTTTT	CASSGADTGELFF
TRBV6-5	-	-	TRBJ2-1	TGTGCCACCCACCGCAGACCCAATGAGCAGTTCTTC	CATHRRPNEQFF
TRBV20-1	many	TRBD2	TRBJ2-3	TGCAGTGCTACTGGACTAGCGGGAGGCACAGATACGCAGTATTTT	CSATGLAGGTDTQYF
TRBV7-9	many	-	TRBJ2-7	TGTGCCAGCAGCTTTGGACAGTCCAGCTCCTACGAGCAGTACTTC	CASSFGQSSSYEQYF
TRBV7-8	many	TRBD1	TRBJ2-7	TGTGCCAGCAGCTACAACAGGGGGAGCTACGAGCAGTACTTC	CASSYNRGSYEQYF
TRBV7-3	many	-	TRBJ2-3	TGTGCCAGCAGCGCGACGAGCGATAACTCGGATACGCAGTATTTT	CASSATSDNSDTQYF
TRBV5-1	many	-	TRBJ1-6	TGCGCCAGCAGCTCCTTCACCGGACTAGTGGATTCACCCCTCCACTTT	CASSSFTGLVDSPLHF
TRBV7-9	many	-	TRBJ2-5	TGTGCCAGCAGCTACCTGGGACGTTTCGAGACCCAGTACTTC	CASSYLGRFETQYF
TRBV5-4	few	-	TRBJ1-6	TGTGCCAGCAGCTCCCCGACAGGTCAGAGTAATTCACCCCTCCACTTT	CASSSPTGQSNSPLHF
TRBV7-3	many	TRBD1	TRBJ1-6	TGTGCCAGCAGCCCCTCCGGGACAGGGGATTCACCCCTCCACTTT	CASSPSGTGDSPLHF
TRBV7-2	many	TRBD1	TRBJ2-1	TGTGCCAGCAGCTTCAGGGGGACCTACAATGAGCAGTTCTTC	CASSFRGTYNEQFF
TRBV7-6	-	TRBD2	TRBJ2-1	TGTGCCAGCAGCTTAGCGCAACTAGCGGGATACAATGAGCAGTTCTTC	CASSLAQLAGYNEQFF
TRBV5-1	many	-	TRBJ1-4	TGCGCCAGCAGCTTCGGCCCCTCTAATGAAAAACTGTTTTTT	CASSFGPSNEKLFF
TRBV20-1	many	TRBD2	TRBJ2-3	TGCAGTGCTAGCAGTTCCAGCGGGAGCTCCAGCACAGATACGCAGTATTTT	CSASSSSGSSSTDTQYF
TRBV24-1	many	-	TRBJ2-5	TGTGCCACCAGTGACCCTTCCGTGACCCAAGAGACCCAGTACTTC	CATSDPSVTQETQYF
TRBV5-1	many	-	TRBJ2-5	TGCGCCAGCAGCTTGTTGGCGCAGGGTGGGCAAGAGACCCAGTACTTC	CASSLLAQGGQETQYF
TRBV11-1	few	TRBD2	TRBJ2-2	TGTGCCAGCAGCTTAGCGAGGACTAGCGGGAGGGCCTCGAACACCGGGGAGCTGTTTTTT	CASSLARTSGRASNTGELFF
TRBV5-1	many	-	TRBJ1-4	TGCGCCAGCAGCTTAGCAGTCCACCGTAATGAAAAACTGTTTTTT	CASSLAVHRNEKLFF
TRBV29-1	-	-	TRBJ1-1	TGCAGCGTTGACGCAGGTAGGGGTACTGAAGCTTTCTTT	CSVDAGRGTEAFF
TRBV7-9	many	-	TRBJ2-1	TGTGCCAGCAGCTCCTTAGTCGGTGAGCAGTTCTTC	CASSSLVGEQFF
TRBV10-3	many	TRBD2	TRBJ2-3	TGTGCCACCAACTGGCGGGAGGGCACAGATACGCAGTATTTT	CATNWREGTDTQYF